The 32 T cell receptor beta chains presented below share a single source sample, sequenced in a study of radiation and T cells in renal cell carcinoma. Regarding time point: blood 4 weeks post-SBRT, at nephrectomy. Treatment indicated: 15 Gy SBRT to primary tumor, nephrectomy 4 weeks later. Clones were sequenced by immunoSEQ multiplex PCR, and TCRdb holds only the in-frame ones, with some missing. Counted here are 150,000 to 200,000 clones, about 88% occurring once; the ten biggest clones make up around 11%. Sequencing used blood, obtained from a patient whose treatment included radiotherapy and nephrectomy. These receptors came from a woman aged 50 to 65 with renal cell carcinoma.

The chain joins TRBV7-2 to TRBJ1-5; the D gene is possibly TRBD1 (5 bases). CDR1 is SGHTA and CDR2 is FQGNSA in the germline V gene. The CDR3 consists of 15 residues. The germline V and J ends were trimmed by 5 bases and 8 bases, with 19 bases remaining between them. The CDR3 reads CASSPPGRGVEPQHF. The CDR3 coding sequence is TGTGCCAGCAGCCCACCGGGACGGGGCGTAGAGCCCCAGCATTTT.

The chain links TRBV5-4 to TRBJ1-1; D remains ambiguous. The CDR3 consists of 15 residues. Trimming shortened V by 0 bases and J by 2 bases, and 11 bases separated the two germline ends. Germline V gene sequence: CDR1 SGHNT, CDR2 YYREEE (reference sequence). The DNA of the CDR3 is TGTGCCAGCAGCTTGGTGCAGTATACCAACACTGAAGCTTTCTTT. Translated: CASSLVQYTNTEAFF.

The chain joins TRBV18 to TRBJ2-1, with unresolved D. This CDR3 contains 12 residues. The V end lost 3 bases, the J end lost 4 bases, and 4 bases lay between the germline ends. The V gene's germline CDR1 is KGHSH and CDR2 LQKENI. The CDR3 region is CASSPGYNEQFF. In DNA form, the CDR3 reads TGTGCCAGCTCACCGGGGTACAATGAGCAGTTCTTC.

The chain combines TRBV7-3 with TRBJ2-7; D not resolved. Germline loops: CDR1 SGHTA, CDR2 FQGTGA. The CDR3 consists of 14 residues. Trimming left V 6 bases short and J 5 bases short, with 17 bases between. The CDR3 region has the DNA TGTGCCAGCAGTGATCTCCCCGCGCTCGACGAGCAGTACTTC. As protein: CASSDLPALDEQYF.

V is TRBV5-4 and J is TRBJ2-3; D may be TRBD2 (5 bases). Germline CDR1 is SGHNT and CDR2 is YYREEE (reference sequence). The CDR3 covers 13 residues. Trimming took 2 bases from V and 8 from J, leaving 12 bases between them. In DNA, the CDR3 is TGTGCCAGCAGCTTTGAGGGCTTCTCTACGCAGTATTTT. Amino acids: CASSFEGFSTQYF.

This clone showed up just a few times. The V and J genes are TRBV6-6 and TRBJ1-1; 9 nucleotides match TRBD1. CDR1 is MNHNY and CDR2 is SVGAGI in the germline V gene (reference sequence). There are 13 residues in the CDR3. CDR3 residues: CASGQGSYTEAFF. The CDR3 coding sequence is TGTGCTTCCGGACAGGGGAGTTACACTGAAGCTTTCTTT.

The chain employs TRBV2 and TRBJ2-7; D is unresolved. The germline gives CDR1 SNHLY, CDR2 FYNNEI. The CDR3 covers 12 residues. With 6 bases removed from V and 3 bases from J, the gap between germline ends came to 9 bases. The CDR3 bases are TGTGCCAGCAGCTTAGCCTTCTACGAGCAGTACTTC. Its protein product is CASSLAFYEQYF.

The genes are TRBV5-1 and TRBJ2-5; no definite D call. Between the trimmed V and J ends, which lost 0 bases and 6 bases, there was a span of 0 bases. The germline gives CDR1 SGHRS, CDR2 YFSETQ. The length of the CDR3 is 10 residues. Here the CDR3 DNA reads TGCGCCAGCAGCTTGGAGACCCAGTACTTC. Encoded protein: CASSLETQYF.

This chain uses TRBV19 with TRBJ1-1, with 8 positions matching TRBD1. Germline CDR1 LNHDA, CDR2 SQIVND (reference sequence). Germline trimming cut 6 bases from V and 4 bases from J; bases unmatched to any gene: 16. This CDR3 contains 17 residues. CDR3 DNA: TGTGCCAGTAGGGACCTCCGGGACAGGTTTCGGCGCACTGAAGCTTTCTTT. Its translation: CASRDLRDRFRRTEAFF.

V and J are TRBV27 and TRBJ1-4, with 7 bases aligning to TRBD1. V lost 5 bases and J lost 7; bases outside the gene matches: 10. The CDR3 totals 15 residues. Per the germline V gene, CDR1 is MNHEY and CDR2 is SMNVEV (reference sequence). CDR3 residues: CASSPLRQGGEKLFF. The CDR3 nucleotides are TGTGCCAGCAGTCCCCTCCGACAGGGTGGTGAAAAACTGTTTTTT.

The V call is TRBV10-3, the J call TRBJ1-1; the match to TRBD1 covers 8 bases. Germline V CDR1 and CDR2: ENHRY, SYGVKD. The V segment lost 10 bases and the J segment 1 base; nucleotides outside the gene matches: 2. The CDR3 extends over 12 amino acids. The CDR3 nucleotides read TGTGCCACCGGGACAGGGAACACTGAAGCTTTCTTT. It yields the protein CATGTGNTEAFF.

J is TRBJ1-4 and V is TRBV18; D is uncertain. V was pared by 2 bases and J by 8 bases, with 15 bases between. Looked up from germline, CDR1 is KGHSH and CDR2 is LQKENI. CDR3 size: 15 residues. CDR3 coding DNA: TGTGCCAGCTCACCAGCCGGACGGCGGGGAGAAAAACTGTTTTTT. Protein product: CASSPAGRRGEKLFF. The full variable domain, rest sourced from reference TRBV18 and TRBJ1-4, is NAGVMQNPRHLVRRRGQEARLRCSPMKGHSHVYWYRQLPEEGLKFMVYLQKENIIDESGMPKERFSAEFPKEGPSILRIQQVVRGDSAAYFCASSPAGRRGEKLFFGSGTQLSVL.

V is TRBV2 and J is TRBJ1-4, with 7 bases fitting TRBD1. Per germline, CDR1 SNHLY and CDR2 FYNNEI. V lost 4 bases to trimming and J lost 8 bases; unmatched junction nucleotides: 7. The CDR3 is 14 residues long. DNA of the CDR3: TGTGCCAGCAGTGTAAGACAGGGTGGGGAAAAACTGTTTTTT. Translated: CASSVRQGGEKLFF. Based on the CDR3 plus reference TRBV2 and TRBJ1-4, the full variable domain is EPEVTQTPSHQVTQMGQEVILRCVPISNHLYFYWYRQILGQKVEFLVSFYNNEISEKSEIFDDQFSVERPDGSNFTLKIRSTKLEDSAMYFCASSVRQGGEKLFFGSGTQLSVL.

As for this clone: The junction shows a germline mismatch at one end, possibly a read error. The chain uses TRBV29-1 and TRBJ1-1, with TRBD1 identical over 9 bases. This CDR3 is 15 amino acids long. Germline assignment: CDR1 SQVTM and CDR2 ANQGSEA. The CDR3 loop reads CSVGSLGTGNAEAFF. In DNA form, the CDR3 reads TGCAGCGTTGGGAGTCTTGGGACAGGGAACGCTGAAGCTTTCTTT.

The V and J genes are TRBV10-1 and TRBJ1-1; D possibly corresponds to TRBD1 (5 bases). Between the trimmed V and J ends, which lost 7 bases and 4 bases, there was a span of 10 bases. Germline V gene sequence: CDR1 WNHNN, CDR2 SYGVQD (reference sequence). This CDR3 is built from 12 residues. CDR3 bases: TGCGCCAGCATGGGGGTTGGCACTGAAGCTTTCTTT. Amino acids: CASMGVGTEAFF.

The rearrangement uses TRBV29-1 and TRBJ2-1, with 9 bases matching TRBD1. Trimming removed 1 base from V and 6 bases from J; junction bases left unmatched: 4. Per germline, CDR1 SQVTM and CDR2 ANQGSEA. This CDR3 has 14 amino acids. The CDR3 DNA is TGCAGCGTTGAAGGGACAGGGGTAGGCAATGAGCAGTTCTTC. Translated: CSVEGTGVGNEQFF.

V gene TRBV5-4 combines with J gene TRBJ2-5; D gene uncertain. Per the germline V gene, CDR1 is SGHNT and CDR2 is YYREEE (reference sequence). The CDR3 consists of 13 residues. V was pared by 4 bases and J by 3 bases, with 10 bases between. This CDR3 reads CASSRVTEETQYF. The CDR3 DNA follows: TGTGCCAGCAGCCGGGTTACAGAAGAGACCCAGTACTTC. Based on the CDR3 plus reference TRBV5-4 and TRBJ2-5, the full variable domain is ETGVTQSPTHLIKTRGQQVTLRCSSQSGHNTVSWYQQALGQGPQFIFQYYREEENGRGNFPPRFSGLQFPNYSSELNVNALELDDSALYLCASSRVTEETQYFGPGTRLLVL.

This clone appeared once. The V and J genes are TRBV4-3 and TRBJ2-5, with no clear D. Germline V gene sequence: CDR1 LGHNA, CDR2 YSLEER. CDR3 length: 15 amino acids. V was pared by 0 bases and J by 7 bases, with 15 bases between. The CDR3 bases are TGCGCCAGCAGCCAAGACCTGGCAGACTCAGGGACCCAGTACTTC. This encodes CASSQDLADSGTQYF.

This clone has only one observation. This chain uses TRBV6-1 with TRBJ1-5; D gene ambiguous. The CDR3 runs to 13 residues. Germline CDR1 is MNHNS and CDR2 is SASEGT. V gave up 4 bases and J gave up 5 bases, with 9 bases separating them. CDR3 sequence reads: CASSARAYQPQHF. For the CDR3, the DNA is TGTGCCAGCAGTGCTAGAGCCTATCAGCCCCAGCATTTT.

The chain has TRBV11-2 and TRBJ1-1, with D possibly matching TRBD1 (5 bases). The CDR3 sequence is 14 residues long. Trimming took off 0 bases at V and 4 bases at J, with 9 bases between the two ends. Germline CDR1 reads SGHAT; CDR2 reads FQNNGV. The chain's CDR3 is CASSLDLGLTEAFF. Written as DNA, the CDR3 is TGTGCCAGCAGCTTAGATCTGGGGCTCACTGAAGCTTTCTTT.

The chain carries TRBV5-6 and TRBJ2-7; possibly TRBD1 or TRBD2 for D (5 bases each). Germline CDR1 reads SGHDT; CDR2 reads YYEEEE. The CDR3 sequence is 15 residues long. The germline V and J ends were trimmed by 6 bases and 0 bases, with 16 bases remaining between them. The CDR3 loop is CASKLNPGSSYEQYF. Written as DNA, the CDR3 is TGTGCCAGCAAATTAAATCCAGGGAGCTCCTACGAGCAGTACTTC.

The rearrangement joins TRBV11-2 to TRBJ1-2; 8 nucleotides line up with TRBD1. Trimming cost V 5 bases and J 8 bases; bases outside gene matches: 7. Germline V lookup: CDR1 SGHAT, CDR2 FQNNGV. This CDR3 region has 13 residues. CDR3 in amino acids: CASSRRTGKGYTF. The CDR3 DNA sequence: TGTGCCAGCAGCCGCAGGACAGGGAAAGGCTACACCTTC.

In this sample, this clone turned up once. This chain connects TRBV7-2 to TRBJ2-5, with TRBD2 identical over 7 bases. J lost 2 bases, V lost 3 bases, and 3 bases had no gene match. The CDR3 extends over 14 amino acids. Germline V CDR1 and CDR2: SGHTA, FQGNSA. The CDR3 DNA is TGTGCCAGCAGCTTCACAGCGGGGCAAGAGACCCAGTACTTC. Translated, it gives CASSFTAGQETQYF.

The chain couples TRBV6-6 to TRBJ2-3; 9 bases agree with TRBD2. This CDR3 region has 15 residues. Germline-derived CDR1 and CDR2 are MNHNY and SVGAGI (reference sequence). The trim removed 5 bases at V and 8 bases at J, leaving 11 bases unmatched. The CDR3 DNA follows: TGTGCCAGCAGTGACAGCGGGGGGACGACACGTACGCAGTATTTT. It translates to CASSDSGGTTRTQYF.

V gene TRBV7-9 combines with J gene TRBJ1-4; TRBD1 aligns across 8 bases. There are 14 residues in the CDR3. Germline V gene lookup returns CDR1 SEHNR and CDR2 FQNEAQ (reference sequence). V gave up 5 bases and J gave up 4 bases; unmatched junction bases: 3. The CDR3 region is CASSEGQDNEKLFF. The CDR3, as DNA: TGTGCCAGCAGCGAGGGACAGGATAATGAAAAACTGTTTTTT.

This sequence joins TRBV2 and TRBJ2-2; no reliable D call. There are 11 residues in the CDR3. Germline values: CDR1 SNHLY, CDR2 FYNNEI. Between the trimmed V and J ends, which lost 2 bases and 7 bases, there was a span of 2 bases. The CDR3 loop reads CASSELGELFF. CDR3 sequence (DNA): TGTGCCAGCAGTGAACTCGGGGAGCTGTTTTTT. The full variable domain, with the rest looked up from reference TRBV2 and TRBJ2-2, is EPEVTQTPSHQVTQMGQEVILRCVPISNHLYFYWYRQILGQKVEFLVSFYNNEISEKSEIFDDQFSVERPDGSNFTLKIRSTKLEDSAMYFCASSELGELFFGEGSRLTVL.

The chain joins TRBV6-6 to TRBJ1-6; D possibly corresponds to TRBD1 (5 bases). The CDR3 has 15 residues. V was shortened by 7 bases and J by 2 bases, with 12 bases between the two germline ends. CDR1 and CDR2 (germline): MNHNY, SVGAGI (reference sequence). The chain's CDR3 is CASNSRGTYNSPLHF. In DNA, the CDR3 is TGTGCCAGCAACTCAAGGGGCACCTATAATTCACCCCTCCACTTT.

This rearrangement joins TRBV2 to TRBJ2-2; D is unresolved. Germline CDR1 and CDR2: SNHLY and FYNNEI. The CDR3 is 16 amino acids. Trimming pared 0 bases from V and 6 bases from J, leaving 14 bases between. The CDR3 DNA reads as TGTGCCAGCAGTGAAGCGATTAATCTTGTTGCCGGGGAGCTGTTTTTT. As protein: CASSEAINLVAGELFF. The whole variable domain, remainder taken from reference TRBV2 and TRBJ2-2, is EPEVTQTPSHQVTQMGQEVILRCVPISNHLYFYWYRQILGQKVEFLVSFYNNEISEKSEIFDDQFSVERPDGSNFTLKIRSTKLEDSAMYFCASSEAINLVAGELFFGEGSRLTVL.

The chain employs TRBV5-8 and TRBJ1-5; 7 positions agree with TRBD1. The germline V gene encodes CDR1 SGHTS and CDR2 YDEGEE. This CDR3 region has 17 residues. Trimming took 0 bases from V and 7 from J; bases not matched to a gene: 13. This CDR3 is CASSLAKVAGGSQPQHF. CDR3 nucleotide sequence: TGTGCCAGCAGCTTGGCCAAGGTGGCAGGGGGGTCCCAGCCCCAGCATTTT.

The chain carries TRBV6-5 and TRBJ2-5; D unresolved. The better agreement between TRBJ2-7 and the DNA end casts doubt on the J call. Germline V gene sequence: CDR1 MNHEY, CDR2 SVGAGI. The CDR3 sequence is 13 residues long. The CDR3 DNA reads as TGTGCCAGCAGTAAGGGCCGATCCTACGAGCAGTACTTC. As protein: CASSKGRSYEQYF.

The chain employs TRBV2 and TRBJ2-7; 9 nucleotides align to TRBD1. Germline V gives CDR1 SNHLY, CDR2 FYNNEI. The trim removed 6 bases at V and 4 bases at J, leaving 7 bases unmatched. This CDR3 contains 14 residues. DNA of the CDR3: TGTGCCAGCAGCAAGGACAGGGGCGATTACGAGCAGTACTTC. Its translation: CASSKDRGDYEQYF.

CDR3 coding DNA: TGTGCCAGCAGCCGGACTAGCGGGGGGGAAAAATACGAGCAGTACTTC. Protein: CASSRTSGGEKYEQYF. This chain uses TRBV13 with TRBJ2-7; 15 nucleotides match TRBD2. J was trimmed by 4 bases and V by 5 bases; bases with no gene match: 6. This CDR3 spans 16 amino acids. Germline assignment: CDR1 PRHDT and CDR2 FYEKMQ (reference sequence).